Listed here are 3 T cell receptor beta chains from one sample, sequenced in a study of CD8+ T cells in alopecia areata. cDNA serving as the sequencing template came from extracted, reverse transcribed RNA. Data came from immunoSEQ multiplex PCR; TCRdb stores just in-frame clones and leaves some out. Here the sample spans some 110,000 clones, about three fifths being singletons. Treatment of the sample: oral pan-JAK inhibitor, 5-10 mg twice daily. The material was CD8+ T cells sorted from blood, obtained at week 24, from a patient treated with tofacitinib. The source of these receptors is a human donor with alopecia areata.

The chain links TRBV5-1 to TRBJ2-7; no reliable D call. The CDR3 runs to 15 residues. Trimming left V 0 bases short and J 3 bases short, with 13 bases between. From germline, CDR1 is SGHRS and CDR2 YFSETQ. CDR3 protein: CASSLGAAIRYEQYF. The DNA for the CDR3 is TGCGCCAGCAGCTTGGGGGCGGCCATTCGCTACGAGCAGTACTTC.

The chain links TRBV9 to TRBJ1-5; the D gene is possibly TRBD1 (5 bases). CDR1 is SGDLS, CDR2 YYNGEE, per germline. The V end was cut by 0 bases, the J end by 3 bases, with 10 bases between. The CDR3 is 15 residues long. Here the CDR3 DNA reads TGTGCCAGCAGCGTAGGGGGAGGGGACAATCAGCCCCAGCATTTT. Its translation is CASSVGGGDNQPQHF. Looking up the rest from reference TRBV9 and TRBJ1-5 gives the full variable domain: DSGVTQTPKHLITATGQRVTLRCSPRSGDLSVYWYQQSLDQGLQFLIQYYNGEERAKGNILERFSAQQFPDLHSELNLSSLELGDSALYFCASSVGGGDNQPQHFGDGTRLSIL.

This clone turned up a few times. The V call is TRBV7-2, the J call TRBJ2-1; D call uncertain. CDR1 is SGHTA and CDR2 is FQGNSA in the germline V gene. V gave up 1 base and J gave up 5 bases, with 18 bases separating them. The CDR3 contains 17 residues. CDR3 bases: TGTGCCAGCAGCTTAGTGTCCGCGCCCCTCACGCACAATGAGCAGTTCTTC. Protein sequence: CASSLVSAPLTHNEQFF. The full variable domain, its missing parts supplied by reference TRBV7-2 and TRBJ2-1, is GAGVSQSPSNKVTEKGKDVELRCDPISGHTALYWYRQSLGQGLEFLIYFQGNSAPDKSGLPSDRFSAERTGGSVSTLTIQRTQQEDSAVYLCASSLVSAPLTHNEQFFGPGTRLTVL.